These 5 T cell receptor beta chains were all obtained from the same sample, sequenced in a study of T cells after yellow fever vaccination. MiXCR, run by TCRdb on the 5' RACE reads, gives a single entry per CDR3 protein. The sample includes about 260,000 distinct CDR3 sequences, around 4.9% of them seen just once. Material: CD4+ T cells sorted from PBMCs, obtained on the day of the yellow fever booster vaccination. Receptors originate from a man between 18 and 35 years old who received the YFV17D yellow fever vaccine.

The CDR3 reads CASSFRSTGPDSGYTF. CDR3 nucleotides: TGTGCCAGCAGCTTTCGTTCGACAGGGCCGGACAGTGGCTACACCTTC. The chain couples TRBV7-2 to TRBJ1-2, with 7 nucleotides matching TRBD1. Germline V gene sequence: CDR1 SGHTA, CDR2 FQGNSA. The CDR3 contains 16 residues. Losses at the gene ends were 3 bases for V and 7 bases for J; bases not matched to a gene: 14.

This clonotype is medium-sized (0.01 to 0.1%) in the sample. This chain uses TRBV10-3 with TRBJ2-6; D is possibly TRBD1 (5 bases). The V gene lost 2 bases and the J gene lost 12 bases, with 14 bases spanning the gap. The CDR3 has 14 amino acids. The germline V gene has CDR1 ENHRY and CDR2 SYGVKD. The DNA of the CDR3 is TGTGCCATCAGTGAGCCTAGGGCAGGGTTCGTCCTGACTTTC. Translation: CAISEPRAGFVLTF.

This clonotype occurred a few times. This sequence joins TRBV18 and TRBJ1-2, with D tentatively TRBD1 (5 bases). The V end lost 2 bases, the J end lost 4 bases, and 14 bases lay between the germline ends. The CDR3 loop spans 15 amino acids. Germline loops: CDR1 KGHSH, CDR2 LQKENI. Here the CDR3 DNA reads TGTGCCAGCTCACCAGGAGGGACGGCGGCCTATGGCTACACCTTC. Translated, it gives CASSPGGTAAYGYTF.

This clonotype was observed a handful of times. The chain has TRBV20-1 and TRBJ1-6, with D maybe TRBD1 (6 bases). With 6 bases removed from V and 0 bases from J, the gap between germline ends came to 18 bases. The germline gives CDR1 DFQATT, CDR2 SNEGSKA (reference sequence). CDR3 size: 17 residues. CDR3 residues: CSASRQALSSYNSPLHF. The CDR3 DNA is TGCAGTGCAAGTCGACAGGCGTTAAGCTCCTATAATTCACCCCTCCACTTT.

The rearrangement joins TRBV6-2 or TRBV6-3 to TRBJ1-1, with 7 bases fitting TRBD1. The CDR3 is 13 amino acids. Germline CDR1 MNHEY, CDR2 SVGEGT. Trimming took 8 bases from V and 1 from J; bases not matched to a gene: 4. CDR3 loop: CASRDSQNTEAFF. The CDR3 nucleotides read TGTGCCAGCCGGGACAGCCAGAACACTGAAGCTTTCTTT.